Sequencing of this T cell receptor (beta chain) was carried out in a study of read filtering for tumor transcriptome and immune sequencing. Whole-study results and caveats: Sorted CD138-negative bone marrow cells were not purified T cells.

Germline V gene data show CDR1 as LNHDA and CDR2 as SQIVND (reference sequence). CDR3 length: 13 amino acids. Trimming pared 4 bases from V and 5 bases from J, leaving 12 bases between. Many counts were recorded for this clonotype. Its antigen remains unidentified. This library used roughly 400 ng RNA and molecular barcoded adaptors spanning alpha/delta and beta/gamma chains. Via MiXCR, TCRdb re-called the reads, giving one row per CDR3 protein. Here the sample spans 60,000 to 75,000 distinct CDR3 sequences, around 19% being singletons. V is TRBV19 and J is TRBJ2-7; D may be TRBD1 (6 bases). The clonotype originates from a donor over 35 with multiple myeloma. The material sequenced was a population of CD138-negative cells sorted from bone marrow. The CDR3 loop is CASSTWTEDEQYF. The DNA for the CDR3 is TGTGCCAGTAGTACGTGGACAGAGGACGAGCAGTACTTC.